This TCR beta chain emerged from a study of cytomegalovirus exposure and HLA in healthy donors (dated by TCRdb to about 2017). With respect to the entire study: An earlier analysis of 587 of the donors reported 276 Gb of sequence data and roughly 120 million unique TCR beta sequences obtained from approximately 180 million T cells. An early release covering 550 to 650 HLA-typed donors comprised 300 to 350 gigabases of sequencing data and around 85 million unique TCR sequences. The genetic ancestry cluster associated with self-reported Caucasian donors included around four fifths of the 300 to 450 genotyped donors. The study aimed to test whether cataloging public T cell receptors could reveal signatures of past pathogen exposure. The study profiled the T cell repertoires of hundreds of subjects by immunosequencing and related them to cytomegalovirus serostatus. Besides the first cohort of roughly 640 subjects, a separate validation cohort made up of over 95 different subjects was used. The study combined high-throughput TCR immunosequencing, statistical association of individual TCRs with disease status, and machine learning to predict cytomegalovirus infection status. A later analysis re-examined previously published TCR beta repertoires from around 670 donors and added high-resolution HLA genotyping to investigate patterns of TCR occurrence. In the later analysis, no new phenotypic data were used to find candidate immune exposures; instead, reliance was placed on TCR beta sequences and their occurrence across donors. In an earlier analysis of 587 of the donors, high-throughput TCR beta sequencing was used to judge whether each TCR beta V gene segment behaved as functional or pseudogenic. Donor age, sex, ethnicity and CMV serostatus were compiled together with the repertoire data. Genome-wide SNP genotypes for about 60% of the 666 donors were used in a later genetic analysis, which treated that subset as a discovery cohort. Every discovery cohort repertoire had been produced on one sequencing platform. HLA typing covered class I and class II loci at four-digit resolution. Typing coverage varied by locus: roughly 620-640 donors for A, B, C, DRB1 and DQB1; about 520 for DQA1; around 610 for DPA1; under 490 for DPB1. A handful of DR-DQ haplotypes were handled as single units for association and clustering because linkage in the cohort was strong. Among about 370 genotyped donors of the cohort, an average of around 250,000 unique TCR beta nucleotide sequences was sequenced per donor, of which about 19% were non-productive.

With regard to this clone: The antigen this receptor binds is unknown. No much larger clone exists at a distance of one base, and base qualities are not known.

The library was generated by the immunoSEQ multiplex PCR assay. The multiplex PCR relied on a mix of 60 forward primers for TCR Vbeta segments and 13 reverse primers for TCR Jbeta segments. The CDR3 region of rearranged TCR beta genes was amplified from genomic DNA by a multiplex PCR assay. The amplified TCR beta libraries were sequenced on the Illumina HiSeq System as 87-base-pair reads. As for the original processing: Across the 500 to 700 repertoires, a later analysis counted some 80 million unique TCR beta chains, roughly 11 million of which were shared by at least two donors. To remove PCR and sequencing errors, raw reads were error-corrected and collapsed into unique sequences using a nearest-neighbor algorithm that merged closely related sequences. V, D and J gene segments were assigned by aligning CDR3 sequences to IMGT reference sequences. Each retained sequence needed at least a six-nucleotide match to both a V gene segment and a J gene segment. Rearrangements were called productive when the CDR3 lacked stop codons and stayed in frame with V and J; all others were non-productive. CDR3 was defined according to IMGT convention as the region running from the second conserved V-encoded cysteine to the conserved J-encoded phenylalanine. The earlier analysis of about 500 of the donors excluded sequences that lacked an unambiguous match to a single V gene segment. An earlier analysis of 450 to 650 of the donors called V segments functional above 56.7% productive rearrangements and segregating when the between-donor standard deviation exceeded 5%. A statistical classification framework was built to diagnose cytomegalovirus status from the catalog of TCR beta chain sequences. V and J gene assignment, in a later analysis, came from comparing TCR nucleotide sequences with IMGT/GENE-DB human TR gene sequences. Using the TCRdist pipeline, a later analysis assigned CDR3 sequences along with most-parsimonious VDJ recombination scenarios. A later analysis defined each TCR beta chain by its CDR3 amino acid sequence plus V-gene family, and excluded reads lacking a unique V-gene family. To address suspected cross-contamination and a sequencing artifact, a later analysis removed under 600 highly shared, low-generation-probability nucleotide sequences. For each public chain, a later analysis derived a clonal expansion index from normalized ranks of inferred template counts within each repertoire. Generation probabilities in a later analysis came from a VDJ recombination model fitted to out-of-frame rearrangements, and those results were checked against IGoR. In a later analysis, hypergeometric tests were used to score TCR-TCR, TCR-HLA and TCR-CMV co-occurrence, with a repertoire-size bias correction applied to TCR pairs. In a later analysis, false discovery rates were estimated by permuting HLA or CMV assignments 20 times. In a later analysis, co-occurring TCRs were grouped with DBSCAN, and TCRdist sequence similarity was added when clustering was performed within HLA-allele-positive subsets. For co-occurrence clustering, repertoires with fewer than 30,000 or more than 120,000 public chains were excluded, along with roughly 5 repertoires with anomalous nucleotide sharing. The clones in this table, taken by TCRdb from immuneACCESS, are in-frame only. Not every clone is retained; where verified, under half of the shortfall comes from an unresolved V gene, and the cause of the rest is unknown. V, J and clone size reflect that table, while D and trimming were determined from the DNA. The sample yields roughly 150,000 clones; about 82% were counted once. The ten most abundant clones make up 2.4% of the sample.

The CDR3 holds 14 amino acids from the cysteine to the phenylalanine. Only the CDR3 part of the read is kept: 42 bases, read in frame from the first base. The V end loses 2 bases and the J end loses 3 bases, and a stretch of 12 bases separates them. The germline V gene provides CDR1 SGDLS and CDR2 YYNGEE. The cohort was made up of roughly 670 healthy bone marrow donors. At the time of sampling, all cohort members were nominally healthy, though unrecorded immune exposures were likely present. The donor tested CMV seronegative and was one of the 352 seronegative cohort members. Every donor gave a peripheral blood sample, and the peripheral blood mononuclear cells from that sample were used for TCR beta sequencing. Genomic DNA was extracted from the blood cell samples with the Qiagen DNeasy Blood Extraction Kit. Overall study results and their limits: A cluster of highly shared sequence variants was judged likely to represent a technical artifact of the sequencing pipeline. Most TCR sequences were seen in very few donors, while some public TCRs were found in many individuals. In a later genetic analysis, fewer N-insertions in productive TCRs were reported among donors in an Asian-associated ancestry cluster than the roughly 700-donor mean. In both the original and validation cohorts, the classifier was reported to diagnose cytomegalovirus status with high specificity and sensitivity. This cohort had only TCR beta chains sequenced, and the lack of alpha or paired-chain data limited which features could be detected. It was suggested by the authors that the approach could potentially be generalized to other disease states and immunological phenotypes. In a later analysis, TCR association rates were found to vary across HLA loci, with the most associated TCRs seen for DRB1 alleles and the fewest for HLA-C alleles. Over 15 rarely observed V segments, including chromosome 9 orphons, were excluded from the earlier analysis of a few hundred of the donors because counts were too low. Because HLA typing was missing for some donors at each locus, association tests included only the typed subset. Most CMV-associated TCR beta chains appeared to be HLA-restricted in a later analysis, and the HLA associations seemed to be driven largely by CMV exposure. When HLA alleles, especially DR and DQ, strongly co-occurred, TCR associations were difficult to assign to individual alleles. At a false discovery rate of 0.05, a later analysis linked 15,000 to 20,000 TCR beta sequences to specific HLA alleles. CMV serostatus was the only immune exposure information available for the cohort. Correlated functional status among segregating V segments might reflect linkage disequilibrium, but an unknown experimental factor could not be ruled out. An association between a missense DCLRE1C variant and V-gene and J-gene trimming of TCR beta chains was found in a later genetic analysis and replicated in an independent cohort. Presence/absence analyses assumed roughly uniform sequencing depth across donors, an assumption that may not hold. The study listed 170 or so TCR beta chains as associated with cytomegalovirus. In an earlier analysis of about 600 of the donors, most TCR beta V segments appeared in productive rearrangements about 87% or about 30% of the time, broadly matching IMGT annotations. Several of the top co-occurrence clusters appeared to be linked to parvovirus B19, influenza, CMV and Epstein-Barr virus, according to a later analysis. Because the 87-base-pair reads could not distinguish some IMGT-functional V segments, including TRBV6-2 and TRBV6-3, those segments were excluded. In vitro tests confirmed that a few of the cytomegalovirus-associated TCR beta chains recognize cytomegalovirus antigens. A further reported finding was that TCR beta sequences accurately predicted the HLA-A and HLA-B alleles for most subjects in the first cohort. A later analysis found that HLA-associated TCR beta chains were more clonally expanded and had lower generation probabilities than equally common non-associated chains.

Sequencing was carried out using PBMCs. In this chain, TRBV9 is recombined with TRBJ2-7; a tentative D call is TRBD1 (5 bases match). This receptor was taken from a male donor in good health and CMV-seronegative. The CDR3 loop reads CASSVTESGYEQYF. The DNA is as follows: TGTGCCAGCAGCGTGACAGAGTCTGGCTACGAGCAGTACTTC.